This T cell receptor beta chain was retrieved from a study of blood T cell repertoires in COVID-19. The CDR3 loop spans 17 amino acids. Deletions cut 6 bases from V and 0 bases from J, with 15 bases between. Germline-derived CDR1 and CDR2 are MNHEY and SMNVEV (reference sequence). Profiling relied on immunoSEQ multiplex PCR, and the TCRdb table lists in-frame clones only, not all of them. The data contain about 150,000 clones, approximately 80% of them singletons. Source material: PBMCs or T cells enriched from blood (not recorded which). The J gene is TRBJ1-6, the V gene TRBV27, with a tentative D call TRBD1 (5 bases). This TCR was sampled from a woman between 40 and 50 years old who had recovered from COVID-19. CDR3 protein: CASSHKQASSYNSPLHF. The CDR3 DNA reads as TGTGCCAGCAGCCACAAACAGGCGAGCTCCTATAATTCACCCCTCCACTTT.